This T cell receptor beta chain stems from a study of blood T cell repertoires in COVID-19. Only in-frame clones appear in the TCRdb table, and some are missing; sequencing was by immunoSEQ multiplex PCR. The sample shows roughly 290,000 clones, about 85% of them seen only once. Trimming shortened V by 3 bases and J by 0 bases, and 11 bases separated the two germline ends. Germline CDR1 KGHDR, CDR2 SFDVKD. This CDR3 has 17 residues. This chain connects TRBV24-1 to TRBJ2-6; TRBD2 is a possible D gene (6 bases). This receptor was taken from a human donor with COVID-19, enrolled during active disease. The donor label of this sample is uncertain. Sequencing was carried out using peripheral blood. The CDR3 region is CATSDRAGSSGANVLTF. CDR3 in DNA: TGTGCCACCAGTGATCGCGCCGGGAGCTCTGGGGCCAACGTCCTGACTTTC.